This T cell receptor beta chain was sequenced during a study of vaccination effects on CD4 cells after COVID-19. The overall study: Sequencing followed a ViraFEST assay step that expanded antigen-specific CD4+ T cells with viral peptide pools. After the second dose, samples were taken at median day 72.

With about 9 days of culture completed, CD4+ T cells were isolated. The cohort was immunized with two doses of either the BNT162b2 or mRNA-1273 vaccine. In the case of this clone: What it recognizes is unknown.

The germline V gene has CDR1 KGHSH and CDR2 LQKENI. V was clipped by 3 bases and J by 4 bases, with 21 bases between them. The length of the CDR3 is 17 residues. Method: immunoSEQ multiplex PCR; TCRdb's copy keeps in-frame clones and lacks some. The top ten hold around 4% of the sample, which has more than 55,000 clones, about 81% seen once. The TCR originated in a human donor who received a COVID-19 vaccine. The input for sequencing was CD4+ T cells from PBMCs cultured without peptide, taken after COVID-19 vaccination. The rearrangement links TRBV18 to TRBJ1-2, with unresolved D. For the CDR3, the DNA is TGTGCCAGCTCACCGGACCTAGGGCCCTATAACCGCTATGGCTACACCTTC. It translates to CASSPDLGPYNRYGYTF.